This TCR beta chain is from a study of T cells after yellow fever vaccination. Study in general: In the case of low-cell-number fractions, SMART-Seq v4 Ultra Low Input was used for preparation.

This CDR3 has 16 residues. Germline CDR1 MNHEY, CDR2 SVGEGT. V shed 7 bases and J 4 bases; nucleotides not matched to a gene: 12. Study-level results: Subsequent booster samples again held most clones from primary vaccination (96% CD4, about 90% CD8). When the response was secondary, it was weaker but reached its peak faster, day 5 versus 15.

This clonotype was picked up many times. Its antigen is unidentified. A 5'RACE template-switching step, the method used to make TCR cDNA, added a universal primer site and UMIs. MiXCR was run by TCRdb on the 5' RACE reads, yielding one entry per CDR3 protein. Of about 170,000 distinct CDR3 sequences in the sample, approximately 11% were seen once. Specimen: CD8+ T cells sorted from PBMCs, collected 15 days after the yellow fever booster vaccination. The TCR comes from a man between 18 and 35 years old who received the YFV17D yellow fever vaccine. This chain joins TRBV6-2 or TRBV6-3 and TRBJ2-1; 8 nucleotides line up with TRBD1. CDR3 in amino acids: CASTSLAGTGYNEQFF. The CDR3 DNA follows: TGTGCCAGCACTTCCCTCGCCGGGACAGGATACAATGAGCAGTTCTTC.